Included here is one T cell receptor beta chain sequence, with context. After removal of 4 bases from V and 2 bases from J, the junction contained 7 bases not matched to a gene. This CDR3 comprises 15 residues. Per germline, CDR1 SGHDT and CDR2 YYEEEE. The table came from immunoSEQ multiplex PCR; TCRdb's copy has only in-frame clones and leaves some out. Of a few hundred thousand clones listed, 87% are singletons. The sample is drawn from a study of blood T cell repertoires in COVID-19. Looking at the study overall: Researchers got acute and convalescent COVID-19 samples from the United States, Italy and Spain. T cells, B-cell-depleted T cells, or PBMCs provided the cDNA or gDNA that served as material.

Assignment of participants to cohorts was predicated upon participant-reported clinical history. This receptor was identified in a woman in her 30s who had recovered from COVID-19. What was sequenced was PBMCs or T cells enriched from blood (not recorded which). V gene TRBV5-6 combines with J gene TRBJ2-7; TRBD2 agrees at 9 bases. The CDR3: CASSKGLATAYEQYF. CDR3 nucleotides: TGTGCCAGCAGCAAAGGACTAGCGACAGCCTACGAGCAGTACTTC.